This T cell receptor (beta chain) came from a study of blood T cell repertoires in COVID-19 (dated by TCRdb to 2019 to 2021). Study-level background: Collaborator samples came from the United States, Italy and Spain and covered acute and convalescent phases of COVID-19. The material from the prospective study consisted of cDNA or gDNA derived from T cells, B-cell-depleted T cells, or PBMCs. Subjects who had been exposed to COVID-19, were actively infected with it, or had recovered from it provided the deeply sampled blood TCRbeta repertoires that made up the dataset. The repertoires were released in a freely available public database meant as a resource for research on the immune response to SARS-CoV-2. Samples were obtained from the ongoing ImmuneRACE study (first 160 participants) and from over 1,000 subjects provided by 6 global collaborators. A de-identified subject ID, COVID-19 status, age in years and sex were almost always included in the sample metadata. Where available, HLA class I and class II types were taken from metadata supplied by the sample provider and were not determined by assay-based typing. What the authors observed across the whole study: How much clinical and demographic metadata was included differed by source and by participant, and the metadata was provided uncurated.

TCRbeta CDR3 regions were amplified from genomic DNA by means of the immunoSEQ Assay, a bias-controlled multiplex PCR. In the original analysis: Nucleated cell counts per sample were estimated from amplification of reference gene primers within the assay. To quantify the absolute abundance of each unique TCRbeta CDR3 rearrangement, sequence reads were collapsed and filtered. For each sample, productive Simpson clonality was calculated as the square root of Simpson's diversity index over productive rearrangements. The table comes from immuneACCESS by way of TCRdb, which keeps in-frame sequences with V and J called. Part of the clones is missing from these tables; in studies checked, under half for an unresolved V gene and the rest for unknown reasons. The V and J calls and clone size were taken over from that table, and D and trimming were inferred from the DNA. This sample is represented by around 53,000 clones; around nine tenths of them were singletons. The ten largest clonotypes hold more than 3.5% of the sample.

CDR3 length: 15 amino acids, cysteine to phenylalanine. Only CDR3 DNA is held: 45 bases, read in frame from base 1. The germline V gene sets CDR1 to SGHRS and CDR2 to YFSETQ. V has 0 bases trimmed and J has 5 bases trimmed; junction bases matching no gene number 5. Comment on this clone: The clone's antigen remains unknown. No much larger clone is present one base from it, and per-base qualities are unavailable.

Each collaborating institution followed its own protocols to collect whole blood in K2EDTA tubes. For TCRbeta analysis, collaborators shipped samples as frozen whole blood, isolated PBMCs, or DNA extracted from either of those sample types. This receptor was identified in a man between 45 and 60 years old with acute or convalescent COVID-19. This chain joins TRBV5-1 to TRBJ2-1, and 7 bases in between align with TRBD2. Sequencing was performed on peripheral blood. The DNA reads TGCGCCAGCAGCTTGGAGTGGGGGGGAAACAATGAGCAGTTCTTC. Its protein product is CASSLEWGGNNEQFF.